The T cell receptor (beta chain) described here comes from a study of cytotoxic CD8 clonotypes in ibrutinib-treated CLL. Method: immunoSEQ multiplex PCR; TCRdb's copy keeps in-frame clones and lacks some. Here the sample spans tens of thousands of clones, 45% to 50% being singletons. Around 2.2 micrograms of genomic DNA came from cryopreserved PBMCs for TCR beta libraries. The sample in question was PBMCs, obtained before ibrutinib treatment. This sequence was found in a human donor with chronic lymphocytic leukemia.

Here the CDR3 DNA reads TGCGCCAGCTCCTCGGCGGGGACTGGAAACACCATATATTTT. This codes for CASSSAGTGNTIYF. The chain carries TRBV5-1 and TRBJ1-3; D gene unclear. The V gene's germline CDR1 is SGHRS and CDR2 YFSETQ. This CDR3 has 14 residues. V was shortened by 7 bases and J by 2 bases, with 13 bases between the two germline ends.